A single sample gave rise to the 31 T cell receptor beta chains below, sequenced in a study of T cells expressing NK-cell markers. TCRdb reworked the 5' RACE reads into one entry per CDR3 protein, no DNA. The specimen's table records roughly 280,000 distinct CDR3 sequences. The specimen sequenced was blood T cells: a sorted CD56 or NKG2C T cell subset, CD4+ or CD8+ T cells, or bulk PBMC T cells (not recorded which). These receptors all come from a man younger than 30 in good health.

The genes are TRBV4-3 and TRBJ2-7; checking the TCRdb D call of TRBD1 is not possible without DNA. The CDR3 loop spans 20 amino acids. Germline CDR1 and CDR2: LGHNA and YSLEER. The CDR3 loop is CASSQQDRGVYSGRYYEQYF.

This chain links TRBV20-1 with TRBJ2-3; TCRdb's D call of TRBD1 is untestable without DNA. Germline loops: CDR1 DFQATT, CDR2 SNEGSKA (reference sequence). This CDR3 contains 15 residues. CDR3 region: CSASARTGGTDTQYF.

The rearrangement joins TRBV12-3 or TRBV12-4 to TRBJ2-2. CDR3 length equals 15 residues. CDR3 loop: CASSLATMNTGELFF.

The chain's CDR3 is CASSLSPGSAGELFF. This sequence joins TRBV5-1 and TRBJ2-2; checking the TCRdb D call of TRBD1 is not possible without DNA. CDR1 SGHRS and CDR2 YFSETQ come from the germline V gene. The CDR3 has 15 residues.

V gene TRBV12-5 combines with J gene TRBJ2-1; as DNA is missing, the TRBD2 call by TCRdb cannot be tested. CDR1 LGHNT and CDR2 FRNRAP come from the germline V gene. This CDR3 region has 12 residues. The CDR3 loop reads CASVGRSREQFF.

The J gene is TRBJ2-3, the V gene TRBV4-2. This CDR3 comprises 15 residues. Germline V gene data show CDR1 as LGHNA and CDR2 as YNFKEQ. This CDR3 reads CASSQEGAGLDTQYF.

The CDR3 protein is CASSLPPNEQFF. The chain joins TRBV5-5 to TRBJ2-1. The CDR3 totals 12 residues. Germline V gene data show CDR1 as SGHKS and CDR2 as YYEKEE (reference sequence).

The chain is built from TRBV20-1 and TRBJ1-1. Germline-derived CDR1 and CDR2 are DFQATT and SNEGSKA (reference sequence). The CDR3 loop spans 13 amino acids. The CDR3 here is CSAKGESLSEAFF.

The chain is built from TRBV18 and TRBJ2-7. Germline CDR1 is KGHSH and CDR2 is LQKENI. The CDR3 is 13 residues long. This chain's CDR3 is CASSPFSEYEQYF.

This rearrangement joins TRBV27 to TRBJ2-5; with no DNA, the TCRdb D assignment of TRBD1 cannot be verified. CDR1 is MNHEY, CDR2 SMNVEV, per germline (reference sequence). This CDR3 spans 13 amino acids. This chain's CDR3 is CASSPRGGETQYF.

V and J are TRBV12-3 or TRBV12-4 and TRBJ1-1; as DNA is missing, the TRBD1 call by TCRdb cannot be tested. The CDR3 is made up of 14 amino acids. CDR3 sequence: CAIPLSPSNTEAFF.

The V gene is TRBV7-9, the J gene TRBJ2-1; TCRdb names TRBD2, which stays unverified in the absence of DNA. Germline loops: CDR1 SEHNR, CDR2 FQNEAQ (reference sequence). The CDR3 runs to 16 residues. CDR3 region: CASSLRTGTSSNEQFF. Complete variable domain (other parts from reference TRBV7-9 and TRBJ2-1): DTGVSQNPRHKITKRGQNVTFRCDPISEHNRLYWYRQTLGQGPEFLTYFQNEAQLEKSRLLSDRFSAERPKGSFSTLEIQRTEQGDSAMYLCASSLRTGTSSNEQFFGPGTRLTVL.

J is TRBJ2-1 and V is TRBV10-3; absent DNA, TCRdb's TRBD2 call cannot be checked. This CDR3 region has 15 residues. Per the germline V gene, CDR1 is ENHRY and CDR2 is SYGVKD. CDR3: CAIYSGTSDYNEQFF.

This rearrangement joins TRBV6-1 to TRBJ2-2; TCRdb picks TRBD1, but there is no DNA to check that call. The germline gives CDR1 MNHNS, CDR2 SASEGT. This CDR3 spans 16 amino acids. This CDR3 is CASRAPGTGLTGELFF.

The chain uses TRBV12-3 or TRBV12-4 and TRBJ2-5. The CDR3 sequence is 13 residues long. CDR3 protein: CASSKRRAETQYF.

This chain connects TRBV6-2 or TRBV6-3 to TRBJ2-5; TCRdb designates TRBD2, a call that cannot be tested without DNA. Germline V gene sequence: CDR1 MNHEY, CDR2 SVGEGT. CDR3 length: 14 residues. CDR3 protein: CASSILPREETQYF.

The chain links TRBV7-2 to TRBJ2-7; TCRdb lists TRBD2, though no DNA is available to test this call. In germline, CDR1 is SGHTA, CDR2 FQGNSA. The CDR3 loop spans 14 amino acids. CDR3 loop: CASSGRAGGSEQYF.

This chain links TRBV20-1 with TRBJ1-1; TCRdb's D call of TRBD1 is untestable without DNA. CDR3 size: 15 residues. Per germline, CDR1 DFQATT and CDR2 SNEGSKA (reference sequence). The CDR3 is CSARDMKGSDTEAFF.

CDR3 protein: CASSDPARRVLFF. The chain has TRBV6-4 and TRBJ2-1; checking the TCRdb D call of TRBD2 is not possible without DNA. CDR3 size: 13 residues. Germline V gene lookup returns CDR1 MRHNA and CDR2 SNTAGT.

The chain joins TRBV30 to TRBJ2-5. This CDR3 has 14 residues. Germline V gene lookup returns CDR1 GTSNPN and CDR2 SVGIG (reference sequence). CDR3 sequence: CAWGGSAFQETQYF.

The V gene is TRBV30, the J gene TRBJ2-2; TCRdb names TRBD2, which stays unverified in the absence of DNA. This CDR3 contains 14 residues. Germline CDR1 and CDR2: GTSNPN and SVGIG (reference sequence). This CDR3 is CAWAAGVSTGELFF.

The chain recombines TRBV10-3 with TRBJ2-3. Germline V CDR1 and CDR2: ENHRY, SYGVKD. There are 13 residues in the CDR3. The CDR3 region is CAINALATDTQYF.

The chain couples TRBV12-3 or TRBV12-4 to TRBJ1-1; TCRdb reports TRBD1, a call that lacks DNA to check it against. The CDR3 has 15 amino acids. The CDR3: CASSPGPGSMTEAFF.

CDR3 sequence: CASRSVGLAMGETQYF. This rearrangement joins TRBV5-1 to TRBJ2-5; TCRdb proposes TRBD2, but this gene call is untestable without DNA. CDR3 length: 16 amino acids. Germline V gene lookup returns CDR1 SGHRS and CDR2 YFSETQ.

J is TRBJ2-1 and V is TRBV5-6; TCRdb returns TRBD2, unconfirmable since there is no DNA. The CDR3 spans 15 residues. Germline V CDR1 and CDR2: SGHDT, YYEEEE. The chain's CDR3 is CASSLRLTSDDEQFF. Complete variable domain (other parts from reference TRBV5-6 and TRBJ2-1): DAGVTQSPTHLIKTRGQQVTLRCSPKSGHDTVSWYQQALGQGPQFIFQYYEEEERQRGNFPDRFSGHQFPNYSSELNVNALLLGDSALYLCASSLRLTSDDEQFFGPGTRLTVL.

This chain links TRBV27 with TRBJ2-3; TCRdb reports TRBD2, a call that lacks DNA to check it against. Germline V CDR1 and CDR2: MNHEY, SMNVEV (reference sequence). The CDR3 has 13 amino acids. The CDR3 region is CASSSADTDTQYF.

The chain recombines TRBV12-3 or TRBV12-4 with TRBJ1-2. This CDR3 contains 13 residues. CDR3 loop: CASSLSWGYGYTF.

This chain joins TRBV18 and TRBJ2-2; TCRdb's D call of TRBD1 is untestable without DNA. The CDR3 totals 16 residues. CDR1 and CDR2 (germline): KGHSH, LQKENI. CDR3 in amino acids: CASSARQGWDTGELFF.

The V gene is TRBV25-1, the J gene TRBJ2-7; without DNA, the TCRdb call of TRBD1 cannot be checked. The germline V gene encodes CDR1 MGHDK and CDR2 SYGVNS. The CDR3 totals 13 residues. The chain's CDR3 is CASRWGQGYEQYF.

This CDR3 reads CASSRDRSYEQYF. This chain connects TRBV6-6 to TRBJ2-7; TCRdb gives TRBD1 as the D gene, but with no DNA this cannot be confirmed. There are 13 residues in the CDR3. Germline lookup yields CDR1 MNHNY and CDR2 SVGAGI (reference sequence).

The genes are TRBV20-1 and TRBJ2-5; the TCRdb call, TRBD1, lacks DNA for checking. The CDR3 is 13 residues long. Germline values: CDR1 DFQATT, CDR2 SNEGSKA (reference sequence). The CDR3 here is CSALTQGQETQYF.